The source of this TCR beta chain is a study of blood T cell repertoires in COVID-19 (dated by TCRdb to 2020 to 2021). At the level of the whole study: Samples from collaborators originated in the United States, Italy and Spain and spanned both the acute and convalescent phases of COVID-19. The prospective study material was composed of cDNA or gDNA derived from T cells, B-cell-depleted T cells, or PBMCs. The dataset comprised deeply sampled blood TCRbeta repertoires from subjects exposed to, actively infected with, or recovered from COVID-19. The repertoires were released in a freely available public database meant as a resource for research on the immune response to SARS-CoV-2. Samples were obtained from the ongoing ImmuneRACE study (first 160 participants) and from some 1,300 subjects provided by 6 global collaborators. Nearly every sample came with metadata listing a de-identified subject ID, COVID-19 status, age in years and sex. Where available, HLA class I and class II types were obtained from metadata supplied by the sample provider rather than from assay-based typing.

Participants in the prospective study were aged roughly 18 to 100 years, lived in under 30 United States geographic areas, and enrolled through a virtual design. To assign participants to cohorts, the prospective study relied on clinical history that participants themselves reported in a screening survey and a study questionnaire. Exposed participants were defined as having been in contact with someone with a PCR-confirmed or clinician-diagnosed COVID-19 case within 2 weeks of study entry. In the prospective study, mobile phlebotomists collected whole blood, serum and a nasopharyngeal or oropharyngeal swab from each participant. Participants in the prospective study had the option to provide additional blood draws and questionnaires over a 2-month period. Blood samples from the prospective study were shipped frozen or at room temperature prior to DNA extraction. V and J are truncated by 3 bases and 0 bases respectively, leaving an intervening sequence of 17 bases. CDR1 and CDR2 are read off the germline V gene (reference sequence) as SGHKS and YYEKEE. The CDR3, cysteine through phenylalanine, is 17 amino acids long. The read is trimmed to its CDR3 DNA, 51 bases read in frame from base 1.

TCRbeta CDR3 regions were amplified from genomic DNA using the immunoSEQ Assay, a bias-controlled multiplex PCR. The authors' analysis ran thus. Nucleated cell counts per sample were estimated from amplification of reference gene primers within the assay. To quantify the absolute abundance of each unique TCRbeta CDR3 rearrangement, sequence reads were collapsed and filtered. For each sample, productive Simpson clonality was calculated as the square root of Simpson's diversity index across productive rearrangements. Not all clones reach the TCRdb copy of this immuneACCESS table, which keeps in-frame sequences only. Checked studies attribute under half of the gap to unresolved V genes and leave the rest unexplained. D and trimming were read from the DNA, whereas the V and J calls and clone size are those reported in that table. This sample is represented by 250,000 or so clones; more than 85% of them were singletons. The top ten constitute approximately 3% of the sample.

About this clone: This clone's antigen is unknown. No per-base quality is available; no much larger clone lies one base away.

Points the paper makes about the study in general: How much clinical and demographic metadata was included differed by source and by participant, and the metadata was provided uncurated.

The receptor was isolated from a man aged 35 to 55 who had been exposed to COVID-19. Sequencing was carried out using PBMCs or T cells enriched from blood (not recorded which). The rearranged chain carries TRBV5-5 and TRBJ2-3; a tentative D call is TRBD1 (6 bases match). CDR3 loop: CASSSLMMGASTDTQYF. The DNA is TGTGCCAGCAGCTCGTTGATGATGGGGGCTAGCACAGATACGCAGTATTTT.